The clone carrying this TCR beta chain was detected only a few times. Its antigen is not identified. This CDR3 contains 16 residues. V lost 6 bases to trimming and J lost 1 base, with 17 bases between them. This sample stems from a study of T cells after yellow fever vaccination. The study's findings and limits: Abundant contaminating clonotypes from the bulk population could appear in FACS-sorted repertoires.

In making TCR cDNA, 5'RACE template switching added a universal primer site and UMIs to it. TCRdb passed the 5' RACE reads through MiXCR, listing each CDR3 protein once. Seen here are hundreds of thousands of distinct CDR3 sequences, around 3.9% observed once, and the top ten hold 23%. This receptor was taken from a man aged 18-30 years who received the YFV17D yellow fever vaccine. The chain couples TRBV12-3 or TRBV12-4 to TRBJ2-3; perhaps TRBD1 as D (6 bases). The material was PBMCs, obtained on the day of the yellow fever booster vaccination. The CDR3 sequence: CASRSRVGAGTDTQYF. Written as DNA, the CDR3 is TGTGCCAGCAGGTCCCGGGTGGGGGCGGGCACAGATACGCAGTATTTT.